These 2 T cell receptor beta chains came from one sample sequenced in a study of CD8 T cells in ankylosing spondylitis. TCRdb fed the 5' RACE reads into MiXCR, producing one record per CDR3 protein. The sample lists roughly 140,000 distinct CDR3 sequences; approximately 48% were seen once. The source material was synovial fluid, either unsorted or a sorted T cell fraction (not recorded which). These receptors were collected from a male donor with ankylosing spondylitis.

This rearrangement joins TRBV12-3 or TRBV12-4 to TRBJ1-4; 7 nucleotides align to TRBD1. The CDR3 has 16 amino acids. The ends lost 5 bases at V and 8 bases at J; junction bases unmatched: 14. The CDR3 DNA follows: TGTGCCAGCAGTCCACGTCAGACAGGGCTGCGGGAAAAACTGTTTTTT. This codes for CASSPRQTGLREKLFF.

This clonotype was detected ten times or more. The CDR3 bases are TGTGCCAGCAGTGGGGGGGAGAACACTGAAGCTTTCTTT. Residues: CASSGGENTEAFF. The genes are TRBV6-1 and TRBJ1-1; D perhaps matches TRBD1 (5 bases). The CDR3 covers 13 residues. V shed 4 bases and J shed 1 base, with 7 bases lying between them. Germline lookup yields CDR1 MNHNS and CDR2 SASEGT.